What follows are 8 T cell receptor beta chains derived from one specimen sequenced in a study of shared clonotypes between healthy human individuals. Sequenced by immunoSEQ multiplex PCR; TCRdb stores in-frame clones only, minus some. Seen here are approximately 2,000,000 clones, roughly 92% observed once, and the top ten hold approximately 0.4%. The sequenced material came from naive CD4+ T cells from PBMCs. Subset defined: CD45RA+ positively selected. The receptors here all came from a man between 18 and 35 years old in good health. Some clones in this sample may be carry-over from other donors' samples.

The gene calls are TRBV6-5 and TRBJ2-1; TRBD1 or TRBD2 may be the D gene (5 bases each). Germline CDR1 and CDR2: MNHEY and SVGAGI. The ends were cut back, 11 bases at V and 9 bases at J, with 14 bases in the middle. This CDR3 has 11 amino acids. CDR3 sequence: CACRGAGEQFF. The CDR3 nucleotides read TGTGCCTGTCGAGGGGCAGGTGAGCAGTTCTTC.

V usage is TRBV6-1 and J usage is TRBJ2-7, with TRBD2 as a possible D gene (6 bases). Trimming took off 4 bases at V and 3 bases at J, with 10 bases between the two ends. In germline, CDR1 is MNHNS, CDR2 SASEGT. The CDR3 has 13 residues. The DNA of the CDR3 is TGTGCCAGCAGTGGACTAGATCGCTACGAGCAGTACTTC. Amino acids: CASSGLDRYEQYF.

Only a few counts were recorded for this clone. The chain combines TRBV5-1 with TRBJ1-1; the D is unclear. Germline V gives CDR1 SGHRS, CDR2 YFSETQ. Trimming stripped 2 bases from V and 4 bases from J, with 12 bases between. This CDR3 has 14 amino acids. The CDR3: CASSLLEGGTEAFF. In DNA form, the CDR3 reads TGCGCCAGCAGCTTACTGGAGGGTGGCACTGAAGCTTTCTTT.

A single count supports this clone. V usage is TRBV2 and J usage is TRBJ1-1, with D maybe TRBD1 (5 bases). CDR1 is SNHLY, CDR2 FYNNEI, per germline. The CDR3 has 15 amino acids. V dropped 5 bases and J dropped 0 bases, with 13 bases sitting between them. The CDR3 region is CASSLFGGMNTEAFF. In nucleotides, the CDR3 is TGTGCCAGCAGTCTTTTTGGGGGTATGAACACTGAAGCTTTCTTT.

This chain connects TRBV4-1 to TRBJ1-1; D is undetermined. From germline, CDR1 is MGHRA and CDR2 YSYEKL. This CDR3 has 16 amino acids. V was cut by 0 bases and J by 8 bases, with 19 bases left in between. CDR3 nucleotide sequence: TGCGCCAGCAGCCAAGATAAACGGCACCCATTTAAAGAAGCTTTCTTT. Protein: CASSQDKRHPFKEAFF.

Concerning this clone: Other DNA sequences in the same sample also yield this CDR3. The chain links TRBV7-3 to TRBJ2-2; 7 bases map to TRBD1. V gave up 6 bases and J gave up 2 bases; unmatched junction bases: 6. This CDR3 is built from 15 residues. Germline V gene lookup returns CDR1 SGHTA and CDR2 FQGTGA. The CDR3: CASSRQGPNTGELFF. In nucleotides, the CDR3 is TGTGCCAGCAGTCGACAGGGACCTAACACCGGGGAGCTGTTTTTT.

Turning to this clone: The sample holds other DNA sequences that translate to the same CDR3. CDR3 bases: TGTGCCAGCAGCTTAAGGGGGCCCGGGGAGCTGTTTTTT. Residues: CASSLRGPGELFF. The gene calls are TRBV7-3 and TRBJ2-2, with D possibly TRBD1 on 6 matching bases. The V gene's germline CDR1 is SGHTA and CDR2 FQGTGA. The CDR3 is 13 amino acids. The V end was cut by 1 base, the J end by 6 bases, with 6 bases between.

This clone is a singleton in its sample. The genes are TRBV5-4 and TRBJ1-1; D is ambiguous. Germline-derived CDR1 and CDR2 are SGHNT and YYREEE (reference sequence). Trimming took 4 bases from V and 0 from J, leaving 25 bases between them. The CDR3 length is 19 residues. CDR3 protein: CASSPTAGAGGWMNTEAFF. In nucleotides, the CDR3 is TGTGCCAGCAGCCCAACAGCGGGCGCGGGTGGTTGGATGAACACTGAAGCTTTCTTT.